This TCR beta chain was profiled in a study of T cells after yellow fever vaccination. This clonotype came up a few times. V lost 6 bases to trimming and J lost 2 bases; unmatched junction nucleotides: 4. The germline CDR1 and CDR2 sequences are ENHRY and SYGVKD. The length of the CDR3 is 16 residues. TCRdb ran MiXCR on the 5' RACE reads and lists one entry per CDR3 protein. This sample has approximately 450,000 distinct CDR3 sequences; under 20% occur once, and the top ten carry 15% to 20%. Source: PBMCs, taken before the yellow fever booster vaccination. The chain recombines TRBV10-3 with TRBJ2-3; 14 nucleotides agree with TRBD2. This sequence was found in a young man who received the YFV17D yellow fever vaccine. The CDR3 region is CAIRGLAGDTTDTQYF. CDR3 sequence (DNA): TGTGCCATCAGGGGACTAGCGGGGGATACCACAGATACGCAGTATTTT.